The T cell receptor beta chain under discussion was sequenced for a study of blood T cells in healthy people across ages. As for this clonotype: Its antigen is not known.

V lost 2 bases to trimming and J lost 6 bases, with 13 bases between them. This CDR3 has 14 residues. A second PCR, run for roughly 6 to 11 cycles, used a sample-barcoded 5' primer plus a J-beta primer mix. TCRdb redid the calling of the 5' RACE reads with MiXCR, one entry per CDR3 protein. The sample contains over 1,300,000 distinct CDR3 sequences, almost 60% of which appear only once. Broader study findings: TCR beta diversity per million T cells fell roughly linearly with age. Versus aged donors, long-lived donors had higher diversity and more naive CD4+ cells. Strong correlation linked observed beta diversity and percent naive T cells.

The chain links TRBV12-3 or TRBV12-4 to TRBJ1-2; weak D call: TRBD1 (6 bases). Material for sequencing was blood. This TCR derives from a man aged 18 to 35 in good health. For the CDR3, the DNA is TGTGCCAGCAGTTTAATTCCGACAGGAGATGGCTACACCTTC. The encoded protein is CASSLIPTGDGYTF.